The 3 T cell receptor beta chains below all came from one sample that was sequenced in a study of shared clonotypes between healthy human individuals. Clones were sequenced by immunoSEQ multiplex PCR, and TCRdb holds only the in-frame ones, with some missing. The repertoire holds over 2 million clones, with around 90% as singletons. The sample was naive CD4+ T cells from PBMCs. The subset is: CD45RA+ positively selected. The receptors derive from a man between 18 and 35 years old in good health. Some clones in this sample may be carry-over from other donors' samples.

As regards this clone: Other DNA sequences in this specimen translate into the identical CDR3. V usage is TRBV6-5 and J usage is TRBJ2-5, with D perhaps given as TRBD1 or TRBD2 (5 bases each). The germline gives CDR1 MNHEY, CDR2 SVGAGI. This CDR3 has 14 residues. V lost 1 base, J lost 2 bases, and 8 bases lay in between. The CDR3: CASSYWDRQETQYF. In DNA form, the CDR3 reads TGTGCCAGCAGTTACTGGGACCGGCAAGAGACCCAGTACTTC.

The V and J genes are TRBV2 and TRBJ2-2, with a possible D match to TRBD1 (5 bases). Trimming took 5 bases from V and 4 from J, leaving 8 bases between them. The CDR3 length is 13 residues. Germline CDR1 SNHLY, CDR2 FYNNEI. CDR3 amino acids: CASSQDSTGELFF. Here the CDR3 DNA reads TGTGCCAGCAGTCAAGACAGCACCGGGGAGCTGTTTTTT.

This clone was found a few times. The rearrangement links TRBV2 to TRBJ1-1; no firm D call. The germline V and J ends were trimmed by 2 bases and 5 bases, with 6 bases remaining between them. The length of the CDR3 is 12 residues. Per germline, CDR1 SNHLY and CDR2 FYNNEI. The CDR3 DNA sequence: TGTGCCAGCAGTGAACATCCGACTGAAGCTTTCTTT. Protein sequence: CASSEHPTEAFF.